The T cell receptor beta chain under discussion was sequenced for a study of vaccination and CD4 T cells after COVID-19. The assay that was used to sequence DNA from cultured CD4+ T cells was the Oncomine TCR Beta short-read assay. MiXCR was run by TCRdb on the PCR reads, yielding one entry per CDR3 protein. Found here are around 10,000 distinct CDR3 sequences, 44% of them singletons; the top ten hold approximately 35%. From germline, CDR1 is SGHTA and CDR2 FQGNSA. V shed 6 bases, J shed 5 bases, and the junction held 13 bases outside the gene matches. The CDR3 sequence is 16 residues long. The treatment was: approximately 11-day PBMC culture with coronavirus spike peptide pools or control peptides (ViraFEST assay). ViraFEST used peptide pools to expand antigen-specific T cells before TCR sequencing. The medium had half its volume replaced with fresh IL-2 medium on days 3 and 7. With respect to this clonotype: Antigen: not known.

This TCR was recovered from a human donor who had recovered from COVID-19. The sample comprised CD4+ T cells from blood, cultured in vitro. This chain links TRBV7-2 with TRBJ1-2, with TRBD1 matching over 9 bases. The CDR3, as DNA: TGTGCCAGCAGTACACAGGGGGCCGTGGCGCAATATGGCTACACCTTC. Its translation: CASSTQGAVAQYGYTF.